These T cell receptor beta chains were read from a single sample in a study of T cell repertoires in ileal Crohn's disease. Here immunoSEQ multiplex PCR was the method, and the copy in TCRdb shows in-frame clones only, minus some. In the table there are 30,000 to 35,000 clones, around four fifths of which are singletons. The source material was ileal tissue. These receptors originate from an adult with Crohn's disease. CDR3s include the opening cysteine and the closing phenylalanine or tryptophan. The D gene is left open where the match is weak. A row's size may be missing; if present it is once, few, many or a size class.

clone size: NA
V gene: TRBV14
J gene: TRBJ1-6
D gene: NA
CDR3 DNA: TGTGCCAGCAGCCAAGATAGGCGGAAAGTAGGCTATAATTCACCCCTCCACTTT
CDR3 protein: CASSQDRRKVGYNSPLHF

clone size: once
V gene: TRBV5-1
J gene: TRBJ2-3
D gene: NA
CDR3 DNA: TGCGCCAGCAGCTTGGAGATAGACACAGATACGCAGTATTTT
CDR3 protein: CASSLEIDTDTQYF

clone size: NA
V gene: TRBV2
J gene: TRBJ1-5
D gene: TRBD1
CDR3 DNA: TGTGCCAGCACCCCTACGGGACAGCCAGTTGAGCCCCAGCATTTT
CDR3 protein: CASTPTGQPVEPQHF

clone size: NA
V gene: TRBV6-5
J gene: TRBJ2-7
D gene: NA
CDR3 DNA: TGTGCCAGCAACCCTCAGGGAAAAATCTACGAGCAGTACTTC
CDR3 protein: CASNPQGKIYEQYF

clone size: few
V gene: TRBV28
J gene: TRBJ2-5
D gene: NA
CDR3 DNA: TGTGCCAGCAGTTTACAGGGTTACGAGGAGGAGACCCAGTACTTC
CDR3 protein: CASSLQGYEEETQYF

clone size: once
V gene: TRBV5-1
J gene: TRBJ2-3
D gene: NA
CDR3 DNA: TGCGCCAGCAGCGTCTCAGGGGACCGCACAGATACGCAGTATTTT
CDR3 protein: CASSVSGDRTDTQYF

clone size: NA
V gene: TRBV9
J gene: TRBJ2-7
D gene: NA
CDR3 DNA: TGTGCCAGCAGCGTAGACGGGTACCAGCAGTACTTC
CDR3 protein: CASSVDGYQQYF

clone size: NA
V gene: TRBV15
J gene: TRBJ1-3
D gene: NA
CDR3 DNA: TGTGCCACCAGCAGAGGAAAGGGGGTCTCCTCTGGAAACACCATATATTTT
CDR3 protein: CATSRGKGVSSGNTIYF

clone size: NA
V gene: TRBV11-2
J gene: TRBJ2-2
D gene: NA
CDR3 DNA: TGTGCCAGCAGCTCCAGGGTTGGGGAGCTGTTTTTT
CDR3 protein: CASSSRVGELFF

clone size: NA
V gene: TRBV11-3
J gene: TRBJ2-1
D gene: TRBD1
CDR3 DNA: TGTGCCAGCAGCTTAGATCAGGGGGATCGTCGGTCGTTCTTC
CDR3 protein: CASSLDQGDRRSFF

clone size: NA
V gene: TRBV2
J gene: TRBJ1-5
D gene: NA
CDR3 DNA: TGTGCCAGCAGTGTGACACGACATCAGCCCCAGCATTTT
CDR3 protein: CASSVTRHQPQHF

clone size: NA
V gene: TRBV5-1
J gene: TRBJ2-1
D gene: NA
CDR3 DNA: TGCGCCAGCAGCTACCTCGGGGCAGGGGTATTACATGAGCAGTTCTTC
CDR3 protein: CASSYLGAGVLHEQFF

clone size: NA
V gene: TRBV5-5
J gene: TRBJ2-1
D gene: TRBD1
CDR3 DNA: TGTGCCAGCAGCTTGGTTGGGGACAGCTACAATGAGCAGTTCTTC
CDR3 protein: CASSLVGDSYNEQFF

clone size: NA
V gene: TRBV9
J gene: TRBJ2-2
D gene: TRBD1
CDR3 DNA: TGTGCCAGCAGCGCCCGTCCCGGGACAGGCTTTTCCGGGGAGCTGTTTTTT
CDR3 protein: CASSARPGTGFSGELFF

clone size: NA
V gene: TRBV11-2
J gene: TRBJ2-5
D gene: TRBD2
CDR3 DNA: TGTGCCAGCAGCCCGCGGACTAGCGCGGGGGAGACCCAGTACTTC
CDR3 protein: CASSPRTSAGETQYF

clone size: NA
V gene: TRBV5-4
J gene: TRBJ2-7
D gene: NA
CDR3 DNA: TGTGCCAGCGGGGCCCCAGGATTTTACGAGCAGTACTTC
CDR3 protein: CASGAPGFYEQYF

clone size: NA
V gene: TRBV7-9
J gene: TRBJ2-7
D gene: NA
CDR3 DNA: TGTGCCAGCAGCGCCCGGCCGGGGTCCTACGAGCAGTACTTC
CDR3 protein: CASSARPGSYEQYF

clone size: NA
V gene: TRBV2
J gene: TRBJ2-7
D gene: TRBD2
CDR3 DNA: TGTGCCAGCAGAAGGAGCCGCGGGGGGGCTTACGAGCAGTACTTC
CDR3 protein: CASRRSRGGAYEQYF

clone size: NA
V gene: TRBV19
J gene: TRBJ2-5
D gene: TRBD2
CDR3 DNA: TGTGCCAGTAGTTCACGGGGGGGAATGGGGTTAGAGACCCAGTACTTC
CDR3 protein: CASSSRGGMGLETQYF

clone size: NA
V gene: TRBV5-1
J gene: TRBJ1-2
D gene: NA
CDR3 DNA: TGCGCCAGCAGCTTGGTGCCCGGAGAGGGCTACACCTTC
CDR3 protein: CASSLVPGEGYTF